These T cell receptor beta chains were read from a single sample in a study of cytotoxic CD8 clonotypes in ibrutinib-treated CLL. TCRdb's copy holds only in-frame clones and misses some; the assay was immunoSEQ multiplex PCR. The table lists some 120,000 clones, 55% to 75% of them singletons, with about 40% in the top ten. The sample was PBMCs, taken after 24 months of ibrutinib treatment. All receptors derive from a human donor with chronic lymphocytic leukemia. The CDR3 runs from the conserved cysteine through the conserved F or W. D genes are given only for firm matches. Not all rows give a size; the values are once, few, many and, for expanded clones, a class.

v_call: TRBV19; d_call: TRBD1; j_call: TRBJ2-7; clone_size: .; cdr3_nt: TGTGCCAGTAGAAGTCTTGCAGGGGGTACCTACGAGCAGTACTTC; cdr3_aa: CASRSLAGGTYEQYF
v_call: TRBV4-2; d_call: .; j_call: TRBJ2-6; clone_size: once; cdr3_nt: TGTGCCAGCAGCCAAGGGGCAGGGTACTCTGGGGCCAACGTCCTGACTTTC; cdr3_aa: CASSQGAGYSGANVLTF
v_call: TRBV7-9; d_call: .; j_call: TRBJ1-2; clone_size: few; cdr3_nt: TGTGCCAGCAGCTTAGGCGCTGACGGATCCTACACCTTC; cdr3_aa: CASSLGADGSYTF
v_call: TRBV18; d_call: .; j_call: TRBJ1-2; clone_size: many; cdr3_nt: TGTGCCAGCTCAACTCTCAGCGAGGGGGGCTACACCTTC; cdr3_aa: CASSTLSEGGYTF
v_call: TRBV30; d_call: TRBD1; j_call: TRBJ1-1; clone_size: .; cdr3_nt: TGTGCCTGGAGTGTAGGGGGCTACAACACTGAAGCTTTCTTT; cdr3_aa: CAWSVGGYNTEAFF
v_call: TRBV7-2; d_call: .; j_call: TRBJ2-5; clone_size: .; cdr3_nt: TGTGCCAGCAGCTTAGGAGGGGGAAATGGAGAGACCCAGTACTTC; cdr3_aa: CASSLGGGNGETQYF
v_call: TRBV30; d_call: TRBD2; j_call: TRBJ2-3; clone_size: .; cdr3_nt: TGTGCCTGGAGTCGCGGGGGGCTAAAAAGGGATACGCAGTATTTT; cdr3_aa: CAWSRGGLKRDTQYF
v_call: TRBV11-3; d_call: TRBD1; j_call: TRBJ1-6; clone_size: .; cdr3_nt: TGTGCCAGCAGCAAGCAGGGGGGCTATAATTCACCCCTCCACTTT; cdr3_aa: CASSKQGGYNSPLHF
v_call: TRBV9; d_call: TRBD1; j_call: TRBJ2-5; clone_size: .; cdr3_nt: TGTGCCAGCAGCGCGACAGGGACCGTCCGGGAGACCCAGTACTTC; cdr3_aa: CASSATGTVRETQYF
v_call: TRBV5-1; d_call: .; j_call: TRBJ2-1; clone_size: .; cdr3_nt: TGCGCCAGCAGCACCGGGGAAAACAATGAGCAGTTCTTC; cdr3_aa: CASSTGENNEQFF
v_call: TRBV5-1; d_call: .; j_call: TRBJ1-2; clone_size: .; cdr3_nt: TGCGCCACCAGGATCCGGGGCACCGAAGCCTATGGCTACACCTTC; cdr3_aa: CATRIRGTEAYGYTF
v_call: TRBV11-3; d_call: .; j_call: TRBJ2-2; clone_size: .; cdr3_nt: TGTGCCAGCAGCTTAGATGGGCAGATCACCGGGGAGCTGTTTTTT; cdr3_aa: CASSLDGQITGELFF
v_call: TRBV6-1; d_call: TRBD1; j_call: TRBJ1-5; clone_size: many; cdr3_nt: TGTGCCAGCCTGACAGGGGGCGGTCAGTGGCAGCCCCAGCATTTT; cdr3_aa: CASLTGGGQWQPQHF
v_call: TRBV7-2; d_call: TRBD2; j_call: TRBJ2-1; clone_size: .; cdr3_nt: TGTGCCAGCAGCTTAGGGGCTAGCGGTGTATACAATGAGCAGTTCTTC; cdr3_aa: CASSLGASGVYNEQFF
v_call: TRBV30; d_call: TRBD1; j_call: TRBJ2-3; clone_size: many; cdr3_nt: TGTGCCTGGAGTCTTTTCGGGACAGGGGAAAATACGCAGTATTTT; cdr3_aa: CAWSLFGTGENTQYF
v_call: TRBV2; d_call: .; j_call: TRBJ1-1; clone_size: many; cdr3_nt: TGTGCCAGAAACCAAGTGGCATCCGGGGACACTGAAGCTTTCTTT; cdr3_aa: CARNQVASGDTEAFF
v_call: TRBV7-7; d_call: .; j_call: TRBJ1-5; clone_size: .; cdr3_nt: TGTGCCAGCAGCACACGCACCGGGACAAGGAATCAGCCCCAGCATTTT; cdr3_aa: CASSTRTGTRNQPQHF
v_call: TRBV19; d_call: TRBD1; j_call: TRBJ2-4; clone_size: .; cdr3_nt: TGTGACAGTATTCCCGGACAGGGGGATAACATTCAGTACTTC; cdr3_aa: CDSIPGQGDNIQYF
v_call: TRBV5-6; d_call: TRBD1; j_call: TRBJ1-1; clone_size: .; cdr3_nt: TGTGCCAGCAGCACAATGACAGGGGCCAACACTGAAGCTTTCTTT; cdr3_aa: CASSTMTGANTEAFF
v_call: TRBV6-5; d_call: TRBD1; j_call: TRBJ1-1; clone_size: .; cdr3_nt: TGTGCCAGCAGCCGGACAGGGGAAGGAGCTGAAGCTTTCTTT; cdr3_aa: CASSRTGEGAEAFF
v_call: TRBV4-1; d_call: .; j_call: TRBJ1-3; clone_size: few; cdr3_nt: TGCGCCAGCAGCCCTGAAGGGCTCCGCTCTGGAAACACCATATATTTT; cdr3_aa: CASSPEGLRSGNTIYF
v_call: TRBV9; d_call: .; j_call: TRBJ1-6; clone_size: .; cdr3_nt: TGTGCCAGCAGCGGGGGACAAATTAATTCACCCCTCCACTTT; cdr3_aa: CASSGGQINSPLHF
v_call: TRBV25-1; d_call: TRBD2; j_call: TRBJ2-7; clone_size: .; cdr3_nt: TGTGCCAGCAACGCGGGGGGGACCATCTACGAGCAGTACTTC; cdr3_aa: CASNAGGTIYEQYF
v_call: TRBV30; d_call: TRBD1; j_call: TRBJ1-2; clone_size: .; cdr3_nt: TGTGCCTGGAGTGTACAAGGAACAGGGGTCGGCTACACCTTC; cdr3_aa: CAWSVQGTGVGYTF
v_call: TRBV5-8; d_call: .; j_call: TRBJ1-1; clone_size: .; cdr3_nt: TGTGCCAGCAGCTTGGGTTTGAACACTGAAGCTTTCTTT; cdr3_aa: CASSLGLNTEAFF
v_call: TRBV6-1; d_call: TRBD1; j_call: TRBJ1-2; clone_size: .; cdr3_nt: TGTGCCAGCAGTGAAGCGCAGGGACAGGGGGCTATCTATGGCTACACCTTC; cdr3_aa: CASSEAQGQGAIYGYTF
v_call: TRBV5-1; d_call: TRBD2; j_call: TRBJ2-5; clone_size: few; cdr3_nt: TGCGCCAGCAGGCCTGGATTCTTAGCGGGGGAGCAAGAGACCCAGTACTTC; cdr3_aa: CASRPGFLAGEQETQYF
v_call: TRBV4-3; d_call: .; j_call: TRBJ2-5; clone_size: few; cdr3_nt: TGCGCCAGCAGCCAAGATTGGGGGAACCAAGAGACCCAGTACTTC; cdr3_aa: CASSQDWGNQETQYF
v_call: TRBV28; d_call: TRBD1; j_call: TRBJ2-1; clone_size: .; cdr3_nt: TGTGCCAGCAGTTCGGGACAGGCCTCCTACAATGAGCAGTTCTTC; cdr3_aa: CASSSGQASYNEQFF
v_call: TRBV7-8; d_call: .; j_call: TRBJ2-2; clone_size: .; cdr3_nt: TGTGCCAGCAGCTTAGGGCACTTCACGACCCCGAACACCGGGGAGCTGTTTTTT; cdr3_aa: CASSLGHFTTPNTGELFF
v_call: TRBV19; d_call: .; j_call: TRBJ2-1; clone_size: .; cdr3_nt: TGTGCCAGTAGTATAAGCTCCTACAATGAGCAGTTCTTC; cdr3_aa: CASSISSYNEQFF
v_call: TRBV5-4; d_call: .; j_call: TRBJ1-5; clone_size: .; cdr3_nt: TGTGCCAGCAGCTTCCAAGGGGCAGAGCAGCCCCAGCATTTT; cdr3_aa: CASSFQGAEQPQHF
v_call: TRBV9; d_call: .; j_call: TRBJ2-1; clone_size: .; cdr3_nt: TGTGCCAGCAGCGTAGTCTCGGGAGCCGTCTACCACAATGAGCAGTTCTTC; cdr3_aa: CASSVVSGAVYHNEQFF
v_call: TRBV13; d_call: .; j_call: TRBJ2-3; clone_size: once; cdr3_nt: TGTGCCAGCAGCCCTGGGGACACTAGCACAGATACGCAGTATTTT; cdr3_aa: CASSPGDTSTDTQYF
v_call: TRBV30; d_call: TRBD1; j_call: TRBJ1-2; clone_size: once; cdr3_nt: TGTGCCTGGAGTGCGGGACAGTCATATGGCTACACCTTC; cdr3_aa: CAWSAGQSYGYTF
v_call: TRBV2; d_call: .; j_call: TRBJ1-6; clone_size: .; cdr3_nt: TGTGCCGGTGGCAGAGGGAATTCCAATTCACCCCTCCACTTT; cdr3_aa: CAGGRGNSNSPLHF